This T cell receptor beta chain emerged from a study of blood T cell repertoires in COVID-19. Study as a whole: Samples of COVID-19 (acute and convalescent) were obtained from the United States, Italy and Spain.

In the original workflow: Cell counts per sample came from amplifying reference gene primers. Produced via immunoSEQ multiplex PCR; TCRdb's table is partial and in-frame only. From that table come the V and J calls and clone size; the DNA was used to work out D and trimming. The sample has about 220,000 clones, 80% seen once. The CDR3 sequence is 12 residues long. Germline V gives CDR1 MNHEY, CDR2 SVGEGT. Trimming took 2 bases from V and 9 from J, leaving 10 bases between them. The TCR originated in a human donor in a cohort sampled during active COVID-19. V usage is TRBV6-2 or TRBV6-3 and J usage is TRBJ1-1; possibly TRBD1 for D (6 bases). The sample taken for sequencing was peripheral blood. DNA for the CDR3: TGTGCCAGCAGTTACGTGGGGACACAAGCTTTCTTT. It translates to CASSYVGTQAFF.